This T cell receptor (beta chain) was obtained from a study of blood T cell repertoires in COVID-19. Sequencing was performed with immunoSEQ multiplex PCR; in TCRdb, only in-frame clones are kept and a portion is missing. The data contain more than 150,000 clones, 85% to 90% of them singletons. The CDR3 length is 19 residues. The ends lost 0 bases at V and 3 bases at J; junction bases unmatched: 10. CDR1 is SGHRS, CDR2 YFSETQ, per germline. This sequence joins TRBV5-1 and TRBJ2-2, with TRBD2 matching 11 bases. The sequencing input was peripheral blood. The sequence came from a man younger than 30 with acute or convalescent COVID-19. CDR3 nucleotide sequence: TGCGCCAGCAGCTTGGCTGGCCCCCTAGCGGGGGGATACACCGGGGAGCTGTTTTTT. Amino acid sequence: CASSLAGPLAGGYTGELFF.